This TCR beta chain is from a study of CD8+ T cells in alopecia areata. Study observations and caveats: Possibly because of HLA-related factors, TCR sharing was less clear across patients than in mice.

Looked up from germline, CDR1 is MGHDK and CDR2 is SYGVNS. J lost 4 bases, V lost 3 bases, and 9 bases had no gene match. CDR3 length: 15 residues. On this clone itself: Its antigen is unidentified.

Documented treatment: oral pan-JAK inhibitor, 5-10 mg twice daily. cDNA reverse transcribed from extracted RNA served as the sequencing template. The table came from immunoSEQ multiplex PCR; TCRdb's copy has only in-frame clones and leaves some out. The data contain around 190,000 clones, less than 70% of them singletons. The chain combines TRBV25-1 with TRBJ2-7; 7 positions match TRBD1. The clonotype comes from a human donor with alopecia areata. The specimen was CD4+ T cells sorted from blood, collected around week 49, from a patient treated with tofacitinib. CDR3 region: CASSESGTATYEQYF. The CDR3 DNA reads as TGTGCCAGCAGTGAGTCCGGGACAGCGACGTACGAGCAGTACTTC.